The clone carrying this T cell receptor beta chain has a handful of counts. Its antigen is not identified. Researchers attached unique molecular identifiers to individual cDNA molecules. In TCRdb, the 5' RACE reads were re-called with MiXCR into one record per CDR3 protein. This sample has more than 80,000 distinct CDR3 sequences, with approximately 11% found just once. The sample originates from a study of early T cells in non-severe SARS-CoV-2 infection. Across the whole study: Bulk RNA taken from unsorted whole blood was sequenced, leaving chains unpaired. General study findings and limits: The VDJdb matching leaned toward anti-spike CD8 responses and overlooked private and CD4 specificities.

Trimming took 4 bases from V and 7 from J, leaving 8 bases between them. The CDR3 loop spans 12 amino acids. Germline V gene lookup returns CDR1 SEHNR and CDR2 FQNEAQ (reference sequence). The receptor was derived from an adult who was a healthcare worker with PCR-confirmed SARS-CoV-2 infection or an uninfected control (not recorded which). The V gene is TRBV7-9, the J gene TRBJ2-1, with no clear D. Material: whole blood. The CDR3 reads CASSSPLNEQFF. For the CDR3, the DNA is TGTGCCAGCAGCTCACCCCTGAATGAGCAGTTCTTC.